The subject of this entry is one T cell receptor (beta chain). Its antigen target is currently unknown. No much larger clone is present one base from it, and per-base qualities are unavailable. Receptors were amplified or captured by multiplex PCR. The reads were generated on an Illumina HiSeq 4000. iRepertoire HTBI primers and Arm-PCR amplification of CDR3 regions were used to construct TCR beta libraries. PCR products were gel purified before sequencing. Per the source publication's procedure: Gene usage analysis of CDR3 amino acid clonotypes used the 62 TRBV and 14 to 15 TRBJ segments found across samples. COPE and FqMerger were used to merge filtered high-quality paired reads into contigs. BLAST was used to align contigs to IMGT TRBV, TRBD and TRBJ reference genes, and CDR3 was defined according to IMGT. Clonotypes above 0.1% frequency were classified as highly expanded clones. Shannon entropy was used to measure repertoire diversity, and the Gini coefficient was used to measure V-J evenness. Public clonotypes were defined as clonotypes shared by more than one individual. TCRdb cleaned the public reads at Q25 with fastp, built clones with MiXCR and kept in-frame beta chains. When rows share a CDR3 protein, they turn into one entry using the most common DNA and genes. None of the V and J calls come from the authors' own analysis; TCRdb made them. In all, the sample holds about 400,000 distinct CDR3 sequences, and 20% of those were seen once. Roughly 20% of the sample lies in the top ten.

This sample is drawn from a study of regulatory T cells in long-lasting Graves disease (dated by TCRdb to the early 2020s). At the level of the whole study: To count as having persistent Graves' disease, a patient had to have received antithyroid drug treatment for over 5 years with TSH receptor autoantibodies remaining persistently positive. On average, persistent Graves' disease patients in the clinical cohort had been on antithyroid drugs for about 10 years. A total of approximately 35 samples underwent TCR sequencing: about 13 from persistent and about 20 from newly diagnosed Graves' disease patients. The study was conducted in China and was registered as a clinical trial. This study used TCR sequencing and RNA sequencing of peripheral blood to compare persistent Graves' disease patients against newly diagnosed Graves' disease patients.

Per the publication, the time point label means: persistent/refractory GD, antithyroid drugs over 5 years with positive TRAb. For both TCR sequencing and RNA sequencing, RNA was extracted from PBMCs using TRIzol. Graves' disease was diagnosed according to American Thyroid Association guidelines. Patients for the study were recruited at an endocrinology department in Xi'an, China. Each patient gave 8.5 to 9.5 milliliters of peripheral blood, collected in an EDTA anticoagulant tube. Ficoll Paque Plus density gradient separation was used to isolate PBMCs, and no further T cell sorting was performed. An Agilent 2100 Bioanalyzer and agarose gel were used to check RNA quality, and a NanoDrop 2000 was used to measure RNA concentration. From a lookup of the germline V gene (reference sequence), CDR1 and CDR2 are DFQATT and SNEGSKA. The CDR3 starts with the cysteine, ends with the phenylalanine, and has 15 residues. The read is trimmed to its CDR3 DNA, 45 bases read in frame from base 1. Trimming costs V 2 bases and J 8 bases, and their ends lie 19 bases apart.

Study-level results and caveats: Persistent disease showed preferential use of TRBV28, TRBJ1-2 and TRBJ2-5, whereas newly diagnosed disease favored TRBV20-1 and TRBJ2-1. Lower TCR Shannon entropy and fewer highly expanded clones were observed in persistent Graves' disease patients than in newly diagnosed patients, which suggested clonal expansion. Patients with persistent disease shared more public clonotypes (around 3,000) than newly diagnosed patients did (966). As a limitation, the authors acknowledged that the small sample size may reduce accuracy. Only the TCR beta chain was sequenced and analyzed. Because the primary lesion, thyroid tissue, could not be accessed, the study looked at peripheral blood alone.

Here the chain combines TRBV20-1 and TRBJ2-1; the D gene cannot be named for sure. The sequence derives from a female donor with Graves disease. This material consisted of peripheral blood mononuclear cells (PBMCs), taken when the disease was refractory, from a patient treated with antithyroid drugs. The nucleotides read TGCAGTGCTAGAATTCTTACATCGGCTGTCGATGAGCAGTTCTTC. The encoded protein is CSARILTSAVDEQFF.